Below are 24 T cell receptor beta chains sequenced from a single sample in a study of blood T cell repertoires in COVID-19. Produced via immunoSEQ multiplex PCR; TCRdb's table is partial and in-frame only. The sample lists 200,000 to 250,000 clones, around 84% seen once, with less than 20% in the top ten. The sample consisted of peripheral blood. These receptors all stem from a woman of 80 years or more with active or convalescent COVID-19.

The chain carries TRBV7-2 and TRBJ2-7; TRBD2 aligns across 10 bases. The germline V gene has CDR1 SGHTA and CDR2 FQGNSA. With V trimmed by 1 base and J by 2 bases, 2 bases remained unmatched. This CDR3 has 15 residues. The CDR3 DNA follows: TGTGCCAGCAGCTTAGTAGCGGGGGGCCCCTACGAGCAGTACTTC. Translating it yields CASSLVAGGPYEQYF.

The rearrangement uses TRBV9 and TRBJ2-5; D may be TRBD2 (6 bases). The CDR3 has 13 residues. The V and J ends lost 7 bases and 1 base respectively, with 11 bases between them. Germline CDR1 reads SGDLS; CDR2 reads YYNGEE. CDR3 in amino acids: CASQRAFQETQYF. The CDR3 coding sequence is TGTGCCAGCCAGCGGGCGTTCCAAGAGACCCAGTACTTC.

CDR3 in amino acids: CASSSPSGGVKFF. CDR3 nucleotides: TGTGCCAGCAGTAGTCCTAGCGGGGGGGTAAAATTCTTC. The rearrangement joins TRBV27 to TRBJ2-1; 12 nucleotides agree with TRBD2. The CDR3 totals 13 residues. In germline, CDR1 is MNHEY, CDR2 SMNVEV (reference sequence). V gave up 5 bases and J gave up 16 bases; unmatched junction bases: 9.

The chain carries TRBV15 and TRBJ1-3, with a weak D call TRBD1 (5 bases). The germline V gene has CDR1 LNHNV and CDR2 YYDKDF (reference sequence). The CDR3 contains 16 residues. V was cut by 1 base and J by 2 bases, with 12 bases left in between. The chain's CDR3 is CATSRGRGYPGNTIYF. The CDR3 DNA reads TGTGCCACCAGCAGAGGGCGGGGGTACCCTGGAAACACCATATATTTT.

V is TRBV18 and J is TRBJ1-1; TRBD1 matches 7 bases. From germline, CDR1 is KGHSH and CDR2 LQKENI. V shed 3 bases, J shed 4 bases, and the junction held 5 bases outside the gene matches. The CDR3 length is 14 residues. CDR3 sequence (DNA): TGTGCCAGCTCACCTCGACAGGGCCCCACTGAAGCTTTCTTT. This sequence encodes CASSPRQGPTEAFF.

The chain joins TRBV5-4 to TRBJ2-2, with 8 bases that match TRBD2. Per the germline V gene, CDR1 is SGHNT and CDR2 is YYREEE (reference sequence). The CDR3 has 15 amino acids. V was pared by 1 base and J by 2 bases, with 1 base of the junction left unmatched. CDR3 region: CASSLTSGNTGELFF. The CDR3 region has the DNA TGTGCCAGCAGCTTGACTAGCGGTAACACCGGGGAGCTGTTTTTT.

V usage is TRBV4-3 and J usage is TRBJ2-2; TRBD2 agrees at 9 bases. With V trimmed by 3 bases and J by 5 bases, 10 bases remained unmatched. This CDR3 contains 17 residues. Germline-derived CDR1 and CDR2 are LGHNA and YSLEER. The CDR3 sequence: CASSQAIAGVETGELFF. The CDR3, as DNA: TGCGCCAGCAGCCAGGCTATAGCGGGAGTCGAAACCGGGGAGCTGTTTTTT.

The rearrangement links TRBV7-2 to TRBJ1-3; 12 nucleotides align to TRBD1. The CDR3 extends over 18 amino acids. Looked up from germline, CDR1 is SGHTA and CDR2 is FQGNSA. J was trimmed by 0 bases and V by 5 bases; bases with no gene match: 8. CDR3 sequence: CASSQAGQGAHSGNTIYF. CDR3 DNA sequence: TGTGCCAGCAGCCAAGCGGGACAGGGGGCCCACTCTGGAAACACCATATATTTT.

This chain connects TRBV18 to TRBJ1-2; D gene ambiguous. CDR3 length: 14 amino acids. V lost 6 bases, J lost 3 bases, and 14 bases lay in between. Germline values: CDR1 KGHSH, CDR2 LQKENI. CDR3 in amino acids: CASSRQVLDYGYTF. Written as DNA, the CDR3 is TGTGCCAGCTCTCGGCAGGTTTTGGACTATGGCTACACCTTC.

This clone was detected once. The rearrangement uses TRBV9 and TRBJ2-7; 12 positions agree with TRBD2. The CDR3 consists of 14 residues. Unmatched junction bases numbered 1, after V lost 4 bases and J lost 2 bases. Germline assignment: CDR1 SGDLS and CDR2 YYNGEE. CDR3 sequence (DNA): TGTGCCAGCAGCAGACTAGCGGGAGCCTACGAGCAGTACTTC. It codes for CASSRLAGAYEQYF.

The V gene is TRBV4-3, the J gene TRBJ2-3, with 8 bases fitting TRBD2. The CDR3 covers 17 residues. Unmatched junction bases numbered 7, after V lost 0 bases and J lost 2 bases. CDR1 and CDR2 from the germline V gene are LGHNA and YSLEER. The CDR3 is CASSQDVGTRITDTQYF. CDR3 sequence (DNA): TGCGCCAGCAGCCAAGATGTCGGGACTAGGATCACAGATACGCAGTATTTT.

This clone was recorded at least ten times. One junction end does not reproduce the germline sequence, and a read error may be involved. This CDR3 reads CAGSYVAGVTGEQYF. DNA for the CDR3: TGTGCCGGCAGTTACGTAGCGGGAGTTACTGGCGAGCAGTACTTC. V gene TRBV7-2 combines with J gene TRBJ2-7, with 9 positions matching TRBD2. The CDR3 totals 15 residues. Germline CDR1 reads SGHTA; CDR2 reads FQGNSA.

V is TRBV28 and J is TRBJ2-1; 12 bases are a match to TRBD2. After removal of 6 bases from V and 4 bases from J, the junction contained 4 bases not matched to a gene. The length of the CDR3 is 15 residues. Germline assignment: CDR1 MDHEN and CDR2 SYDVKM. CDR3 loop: CASRMTSGGYNEQFF. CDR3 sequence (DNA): TGTGCCAGCAGGATGACTAGCGGGGGTTACAATGAGCAGTTCTTC.

In DNA form, the CDR3 reads TGTGCCACCAGCAGAGATCGGACTAGCGGGGGGCATCCTGGGGCCAACGTCCTGACTTTC. Translation gives CATSRDRTSGGHPGANVLTF. This chain uses TRBV15 with TRBJ2-6, with 14 bases aligning to TRBD2. The CDR3 totals 20 residues. V gave up 0 bases and J gave up 2 bases; unmatched junction bases: 6. The V gene's germline CDR1 is LNHNV and CDR2 YYDKDF (reference sequence).

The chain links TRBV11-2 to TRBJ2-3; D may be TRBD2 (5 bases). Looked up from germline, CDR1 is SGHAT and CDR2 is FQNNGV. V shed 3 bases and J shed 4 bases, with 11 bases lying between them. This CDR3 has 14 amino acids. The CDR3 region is CASSFLAWADTQYF. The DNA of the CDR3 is TGTGCCAGCAGCTTTCTAGCTTGGGCAGATACGCAGTATTTT.

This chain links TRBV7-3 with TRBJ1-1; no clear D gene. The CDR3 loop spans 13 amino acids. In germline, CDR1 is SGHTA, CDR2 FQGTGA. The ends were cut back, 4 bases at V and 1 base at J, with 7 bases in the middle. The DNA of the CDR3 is TGTGCCAGCAGCTCGAGACAGAACACTGAAGCTTTCTTT. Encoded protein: CASSSRQNTEAFF.

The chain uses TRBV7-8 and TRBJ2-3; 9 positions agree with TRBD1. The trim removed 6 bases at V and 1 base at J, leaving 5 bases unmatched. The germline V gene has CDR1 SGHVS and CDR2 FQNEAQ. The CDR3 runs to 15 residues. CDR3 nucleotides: TGTGCCAGCAGAACCCGGGACAGGGGCACAGATACGCAGTATTTT. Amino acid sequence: CASRTRDRGTDTQYF. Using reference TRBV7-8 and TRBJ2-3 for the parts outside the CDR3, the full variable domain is GAGVSQSPRYKVAKRGQDVALRCDPISGHVSLFWYQQALGQGPEFLTYFQNEAQLDKSGLPSDRFFAERPEGSVSTLKIQRTQQEDSAVYLCASRTRDRGTDTQYFGPGTRLTVL.

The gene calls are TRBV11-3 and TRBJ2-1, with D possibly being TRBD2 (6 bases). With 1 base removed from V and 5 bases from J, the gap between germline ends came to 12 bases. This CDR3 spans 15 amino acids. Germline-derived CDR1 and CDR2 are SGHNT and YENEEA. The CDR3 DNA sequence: TGTGCCAGCAGCTTAGTGGGGCGGGAAGACAATGAGCAGTTCTTC. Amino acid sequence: CASSLVGREDNEQFF.

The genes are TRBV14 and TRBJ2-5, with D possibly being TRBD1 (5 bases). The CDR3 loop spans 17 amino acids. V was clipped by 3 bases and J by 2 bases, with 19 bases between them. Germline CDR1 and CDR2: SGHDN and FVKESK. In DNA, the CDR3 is TGTGCCAGCAGCCATCGGCCGATAAGGACACGTCAAGAGACCCAGTACTTC. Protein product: CASSHRPIRTRQETQYF.

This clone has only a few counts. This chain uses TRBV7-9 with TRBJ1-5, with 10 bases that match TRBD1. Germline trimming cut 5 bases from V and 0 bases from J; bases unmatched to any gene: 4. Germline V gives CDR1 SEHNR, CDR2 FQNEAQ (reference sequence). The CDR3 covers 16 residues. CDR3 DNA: TGTGCCAGCAGCGCGGGACAGGGGCTTAGCAATCAGCCCCAGCATTTT. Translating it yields CASSAGQGLSNQPQHF.

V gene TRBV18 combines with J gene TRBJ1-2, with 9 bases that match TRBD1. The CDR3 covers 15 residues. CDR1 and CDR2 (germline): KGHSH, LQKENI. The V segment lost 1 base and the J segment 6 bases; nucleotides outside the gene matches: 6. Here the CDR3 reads CASSPRTGVRDGYTF. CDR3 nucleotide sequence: TGTGCCAGCTCACCACGGACAGGGGTCAGGGATGGCTACACCTTC.

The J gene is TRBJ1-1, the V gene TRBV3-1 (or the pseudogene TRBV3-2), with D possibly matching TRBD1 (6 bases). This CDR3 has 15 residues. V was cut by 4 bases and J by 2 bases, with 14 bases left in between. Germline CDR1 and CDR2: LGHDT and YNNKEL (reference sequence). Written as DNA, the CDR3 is TGTGCCAGCAGCCCCCGGGACAAGCTTAACACTGAAGCTTTCTTT. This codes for CASSPRDKLNTEAFF.

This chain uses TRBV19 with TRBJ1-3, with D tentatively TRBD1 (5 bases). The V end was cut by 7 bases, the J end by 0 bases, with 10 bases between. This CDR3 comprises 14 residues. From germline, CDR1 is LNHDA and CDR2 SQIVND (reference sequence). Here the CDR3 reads CASKTGFSGNTIYF. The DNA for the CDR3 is TGTGCCAGTAAAACAGGCTTCTCTGGAAACACCATATATTTT.

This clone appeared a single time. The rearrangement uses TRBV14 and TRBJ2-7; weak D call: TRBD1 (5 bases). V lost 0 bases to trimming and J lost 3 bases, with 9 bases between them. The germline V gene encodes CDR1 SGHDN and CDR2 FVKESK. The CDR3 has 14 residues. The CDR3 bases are TGTGCCAGCAGCCAAGATTCCGACAGCTACGAGCAGTACTTC. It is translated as CASSQDSDSYEQYF.